The present T cell receptor beta chain was sequenced within a study of human T cells and chemical hapten exposure. The study, taken as a whole, reports: Positive correlation was observed between PT1 expanded TCR counts and patch test score. There were significantly more large CDR3 similarity clusters among expanded TCRs than among controls. TCRs at a frequency above 1 in 1000 stayed unchanged with DPC sensitization.

Regarding time point: pre-sensitization, week 0. Treatment noted: therapeutic diphenylcyclopropenone sensitization with weekly scalp DPC. Each patch-test visit's blood sample preceded patch application. TCRdb re-analysed the RACE reads in MiXCR, keeping a single row per CDR3 protein. This table holds 180,000 or so distinct CDR3 sequences, 30% found once. There are a few counts of this clonotype. Its antigen is unknown. Germline is not matched at one junction end, which may reflect a read error. The CDR3 loop spans 13 amino acids. Germline CDR1 LNHNV, CDR2 YYDKDF (reference sequence). The material was whole blood, obtained in connection with sensitization to the hapten diphenylcyclopropenone (DPC). The origin of this receptor is a woman in her twenties or thirties with alopecia areata. Some clones in this sample may be carry-over from other donors' samples. The genes are TRBV15 and TRBJ1-5; D ambiguous. The CDR3 DNA reads as TGTGCCACCAGCAGAGTTCAATGGGAAAGTCGGACTTTT. Protein product: CATSRVQWESRTF.